This T cell receptor beta chain was retrieved from a study of T cell responses to AZD1222 COVID-19 vaccine. The repertoire was sequenced with immunoSEQ multiplex PCR; TCRdb's copy has only in-frame clones and lacks some. Among approximately 88,000 clones listed, about 88% were seen once. Turning to this clone: Its target is not known.

Study-wide results and caveats: The donor cohort was predominantly white British with a female majority, and clonal diversity may have been underestimated.

With 2 bases removed from V and 14 bases from J, the gap between germline ends came to 16 bases. The length of the CDR3 is 13 residues. Germline values: CDR1 LGHDT, CDR2 YNNKEL (reference sequence). This chain uses TRBV3-1 (or the pseudogene TRBV3-2) with TRBJ2-1; D is unclear. Here the sequenced sample was peripheral blood, taken 28 days after the second AZD1222 dose. This receptor was obtained from an adult who received the AZD1222 COVID-19 vaccine. The CDR3 sequence: CASSQKTGRSKFF. CDR3 DNA: TGTGCCAGCAGCCAAAAAACGGGCCGATCGAAGTTCTTC.